The 25 T cell receptor beta chains presented below share a single source sample, sequenced in a study of cytomegalovirus exposure and HLA in healthy donors. Repertoires were generated with immunoSEQ multiplex PCR, while TCRdb's copy carries only in-frame clones and drops some. The table includes approximately 220,000 clones, around 90% detected once. Sequencing was done on a sample of PBMCs. Receptors were obtained from a woman aged 18-30 years in good health and CMV-seronegative.

This rearrangement joins TRBV5-4 to TRBJ2-3; the D gene is possibly TRBD2 (6 bases). V was shortened by 4 bases and J by 0 bases, with 15 bases between the two germline ends. Germline V gene lookup returns CDR1 SGHNT and CDR2 YYREEE (reference sequence). The CDR3 consists of 16 residues. The CDR3 is CASSPGTERSTDTQYF. CDR3 in DNA: TGTGCCAGCAGCCCAGGGACTGAGAGAAGCACAGATACGCAGTATTTT. Together with reference TRBV5-4 and TRBJ2-3, the CDR3 gives the full variable domain: ETGVTQSPTHLIKTRGQQVTLRCSSQSGHNTVSWYQQALGQGPQFIFQYYREEENGRGNFPPRFSGLQFPNYSSELNVNALELDDSALYLCASSPGTERSTDTQYFGPGTRLTVL.

This sequence joins TRBV13 and TRBJ2-7; a weak D match, TRBD2 (5 bases). This CDR3 spans 12 amino acids. V was clipped by 6 bases and J by 7 bases, with 13 bases between them. Germline CDR1 and CDR2: PRHDT and FYEKMQ (reference sequence). This CDR3 reads CASSLSGGEQYF. The CDR3 DNA sequence: TGTGCCAGCAGTTTATCGGGCGGGGAGCAGTACTTC. Full variable domain (remainder filled in from reference TRBV13 and TRBJ2-7): AAGVIQSPRHLIKEKRETATLKCYPIPRHDTVYWYQQGPGQDPQFLISFYEKMQSDKGSIPDRFSAQQFSDYHSELNMSSLELGDSALYFCASSLSGGEQYFGPGTRLTVT.

The chain is built from TRBV5-1 and TRBJ1-1; D not resolved. Germline CDR1 SGHRS, CDR2 YFSETQ. V dropped 0 bases and J dropped 11 bases, with 11 bases sitting between them. CDR3 length: 12 amino acids. The CDR3 nucleotides read TGCGCCAGCAGCTTGGCAGGCCCGGGGGCTTTCTTT. Its protein is CASSLAGPGAFF.

The chain employs TRBV11-2 and TRBJ2-7; perhaps TRBD1 as D (6 bases). The ends were cut back, 1 base at V and 3 bases at J, with 7 bases in the middle. Germline-derived CDR1 and CDR2 are SGHAT and FQNNGV. The CDR3 is made up of 13 amino acids. CDR3 protein: CASSLVRGYEQYF. For the CDR3, the DNA is TGTGCCAGCAGCTTAGTCAGGGGCTACGAGCAGTACTTC.

The gene calls are TRBV6-1 and TRBJ1-5; 11 nucleotides align to TRBD1. The CDR3 length is 15 residues. CDR1 MNHNS and CDR2 SASEGT come from the germline V gene. The ends lost 6 bases at V and 5 bases at J; junction bases unmatched: 6. The CDR3 region has the DNA TGTGCCAGCAGCCCCGGGACAGGGGGGTATCAGCCCCAGCATTTT. As protein: CASSPGTGGYQPQHF.

The chain links TRBV5-5 to TRBJ1-2; D not resolved. CDR3 length: 14 residues. CDR1 SGHKS and CDR2 YYEKEE come from the germline V gene (reference sequence). The V and J ends lost 0 bases and 4 bases respectively, with 10 bases between them. CDR3 bases: TGTGCCAGCAGCTTGGCGGGTGAGGGCTATGGCTACACCTTC. This translates into CASSLAGEGYGYTF.

This clone has just one count. The rearrangement joins TRBV29-1 to TRBJ2-5, with D possibly being TRBD2 (5 bases). This CDR3 is built from 14 residues. Germline CDR1 and CDR2: SQVTM and ANQGSEA. V dropped 6 bases and J dropped 4 bases, with 18 bases sitting between them. This chain's CDR3 is CSVWRGGTAETQYF. The CDR3 DNA sequence: TGCAGCGTGTGGCGCGGAGGTACCGCAGAGACCCAGTACTTC.

The rearrangement joins TRBV9 to TRBJ2-1, with 9 bases that match TRBD1. Germline CDR1 is SGDLS and CDR2 is YYNGEE. The CDR3 length is 17 residues. The J segment lost 7 bases and the V segment lost 3 bases, leaving 14 bases of the junction unmatched. The CDR3 DNA reads as TGTGCCAGCAGCGCGAGACCGCCCGGGACAGGGAGGAATGAGCAGTTCTTC. The encoded protein is CASSARPPGTGRNEQFF.

The chain couples TRBV28 to TRBJ2-1; 9 nucleotides agree with TRBD2. V was clipped by 5 bases and J by 5 bases; unmatched bases: 4. Per germline, CDR1 MDHEN and CDR2 SYDVKM. CDR3 length: 14 amino acids. The chain's CDR3 is CASSPGLANNEQFF. DNA of the CDR3: TGTGCCAGCAGTCCGGGACTAGCAAACAATGAGCAGTTCTTC. The variable domain in full, completed from reference TRBV28 and TRBJ2-1, reads DVKVTQSSRYLVKRTGEKVFLECVQDMDHENMFWYRQDPGLGLRLIYFSYDVKMKEKGDIPEGYSVSREKKERFSLILESASTNQTSMYLCASSPGLANNEQFFGPGTRLTVL.

The chain has TRBV7-3 and TRBJ2-1, with 7 nucleotides matching TRBD2. CDR3 length equals 14 residues. V shed 4 bases, J shed 7 bases, and the junction held 7 bases outside the gene matches. Germline CDR1 and CDR2: SGHTA and FQGTGA. The CDR3 loop is CASSYGGSRNEQFF. The CDR3 nucleotides are TGTGCCAGCAGCTACGGCGGGAGTAGGAATGAGCAGTTCTTC.

This clone was seen a single time. The rearrangement uses TRBV13 and TRBJ2-7; 9 bases fit TRBD2. CDR1 is PRHDT, CDR2 FYEKMQ, per germline (reference sequence). The CDR3 sequence is 16 residues long. Unmatched junction bases numbered 7, after V lost 4 bases and J lost 0 bases. As DNA, the CDR3 is TGTGCCAGCAGCTCCCCGACTAGCGGAAGCTCCTACGAGCAGTACTTC. Its protein is CASSSPTSGSSYEQYF.

The chain couples TRBV10-3 to TRBJ1-2; D is perhaps TRBD1 (6 bases). The CDR3 is 13 amino acids. From germline, CDR1 is ENHRY and CDR2 SYGVKD. The V and J ends lost 7 bases and 2 bases respectively, with 11 bases between them. The CDR3 loop reads CAINGGQNYGYTF. The CDR3 nucleotides read TGTGCCATCAACGGAGGACAGAACTATGGCTACACCTTC.

The chain has TRBV5-1 and TRBJ2-5; D is unresolved. CDR3 size: 15 residues. The germline gives CDR1 SGHRS, CDR2 YFSETQ. V lost 1 base and J 1 base, leaving 11 bases between the germline ends. CDR3 nucleotides: TGCGCCAGCAGCTTGCGATCGAGTGCCCAAGAGACCCAGTACTTC. This translates into CASSLRSSAQETQYF.

This sequence joins TRBV28 and TRBJ1-2, with 8 bases fitting TRBD1. Looked up from germline, CDR1 is MDHEN and CDR2 is SYDVKM. This CDR3 region has 16 residues. V dropped 5 bases and J dropped 3; count of bases not matched to a gene: 11. The CDR3 bases are TGTGCCAGCAGTACGACAGGGGCATCTGTAGACTATGGCTACACCTTC. It is translated as CASSTTGASVDYGYTF.

This chain links TRBV19 with TRBJ1-2; 8 nucleotides align to TRBD1. CDR3 size: 13 residues. Unmatched junction bases numbered 7, after V lost 5 bases and J lost 8 bases. The germline gives CDR1 LNHDA, CDR2 SQIVND (reference sequence). CDR3 nucleotides: TGTGCCAGTAGTGTCGGACAGGGCCGGGGCTACACCTTC. Amino acids: CASSVGQGRGYTF. Combining the CDR3 with reference TRBV19 and TRBJ1-2 gives the whole variable domain DGGITQSPKYLFRKEGQNVTLSCEQNLNHDAMYWYRQDPGQGLRLIYYSQIVNDFQKGDIAEGYSVSREKKESFPLTVTSAQKNPTAFYLCASSVGQGRGYTFGSGTRLTVV.

The chain recombines TRBV4-1 with TRBJ2-5; TRBD2 matches at 9 bases. The CDR3 length is 12 residues. Germline CDR1 is MGHRA and CDR2 is YSYEKL. CDR3 loop: CPQRGADETQYF. CDR3 in DNA: TGCCCCCAGCGGGGGGCGGACGAGACCCAGTACTTC.

The genes are TRBV7-8 and TRBJ1-5, with 8 bases that match TRBD1. There are 13 residues in the CDR3. With V trimmed by 5 bases and J by 5 bases, 2 bases remained unmatched. Germline V CDR1 and CDR2: SGHVS, FQNEAQ. CDR3 DNA sequence: TGTGCCAGCAGCCTGGACAGGGATCAGCCCCAGCATTTT. Amino acid sequence: CASSLDRDQPQHF.

The chain carries TRBV6-4 and TRBJ1-2; 8 positions agree with TRBD1. V dropped 0 bases and J dropped 4; count of bases not matched to a gene: 13. The CDR3 extends over 18 amino acids. Germline V lookup: CDR1 MRHNA, CDR2 SNTAGT. The chain's CDR3 is CASSDSYGTLDRGYGYTF. The CDR3 DNA sequence: TGTGCCAGCAGTGACTCTTATGGGACTCTAGACAGGGGCTATGGCTACACCTTC.

This chain joins TRBV7-2 and TRBJ1-2; TRBD1 agrees at 9 bases. V gave up 5 bases and J gave up 3 bases; unmatched junction bases: 13. Germline CDR1 reads SGHTA; CDR2 reads FQGNSA. CDR3 size: 17 residues. This CDR3 is CASSLDVWTGDYYGYTF. The DNA of the CDR3 is TGTGCCAGCAGCCTAGACGTGTGGACAGGGGATTACTATGGCTACACCTTC.

The genes are TRBV28 and TRBJ2-1; a possible D gene is TRBD2 (5 bases). The CDR3 is 15 amino acids. V lost 3 bases to trimming and J lost 3 bases, with 12 bases between them. The V gene's germline CDR1 is MDHEN and CDR2 SYDVKM. CDR3 protein: CASSFRGSLYNEQFF. The CDR3 coding sequence is TGTGCCAGCAGTTTTAGAGGGTCCCTCTACAATGAGCAGTTCTTC.

This clone was recorded only once. The chain employs TRBV30 and TRBJ2-3; TRBD2 agrees at 12 bases. The CDR3 has 17 amino acids. Trimming cost V 3 bases and J 4 bases; bases outside gene matches: 11. Germline CDR1 GTSNPN, CDR2 SVGIG (reference sequence). CDR3 DNA sequence: TGTGCCTGGAGGCGAGACCCAGGACTAGCGGGATCAGATACGCAGTATTTT. Its protein product is CAWRRDPGLAGSDTQYF.

The V call is TRBV4-1, the J call TRBJ2-5, with 12 positions matching TRBD1. Per the germline V gene, CDR1 is MGHRA and CDR2 is YSYEKL. V was clipped by 0 bases and J by 11 bases; unmatched bases: 4. The CDR3 has 14 residues. The CDR3 DNA sequence: TGCGCCAGCAGCCAAGAGGGGGACAGGGGGCAACAGTACTTC. This codes for CASSQEGDRGQQYF.

The rearrangement uses TRBV6-5 and TRBJ1-2, with a weak D call TRBD1 (6 bases). The germline V gene has CDR1 MNHEY and CDR2 SVGAGI. The CDR3 spans 15 residues. Between the trimmed V and J ends, which lost 4 bases and 0 bases, there was a span of 12 bases. The CDR3 loop reads CASSFRDTSNYGYTF. The CDR3 DNA reads TGTGCCAGCAGTTTCCGGGACACTTCTAACTATGGCTACACCTTC.

This rearrangement joins TRBV28 to TRBJ2-5, with 9 bases aligning to TRBD1. The CDR3 sequence is 14 residues long. Germline V gene lookup returns CDR1 MDHEN and CDR2 SYDVKM. V trimming: 6 bases; J trimming: 4 bases; junction bases outside the gene matches: 6. This chain's CDR3 is CASRPGTGRETQYF. In DNA form, the CDR3 reads TGTGCCAGCAGGCCCGGGACAGGGAGAGAGACCCAGTACTTC.

This clone was seen more than once but under ten times. The rearrangement uses TRBV2 and TRBJ1-2, with D uncertain. CDR1 is SNHLY and CDR2 is FYNNEI in the germline V gene. Between the trimmed V and J ends, which lost 7 bases and 4 bases, there was a span of 16 bases. The CDR3 extends over 14 amino acids. CDR3 coding DNA: TGTGCCAGCACCCCTCTTCGTCGGGGCTATGGCTACACCTTC. It yields the protein CASTPLRRGYGYTF.